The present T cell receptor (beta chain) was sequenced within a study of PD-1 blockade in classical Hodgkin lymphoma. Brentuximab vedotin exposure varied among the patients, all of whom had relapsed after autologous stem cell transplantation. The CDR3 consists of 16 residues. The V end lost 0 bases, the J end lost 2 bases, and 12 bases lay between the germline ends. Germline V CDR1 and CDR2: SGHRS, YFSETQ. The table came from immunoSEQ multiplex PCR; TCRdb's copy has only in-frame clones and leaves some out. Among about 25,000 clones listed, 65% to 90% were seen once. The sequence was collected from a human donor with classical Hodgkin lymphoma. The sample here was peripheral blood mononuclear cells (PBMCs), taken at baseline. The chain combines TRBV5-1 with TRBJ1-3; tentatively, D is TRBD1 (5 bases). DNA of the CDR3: TGCGCCAGCAGCTTGGGACCATTAGGGGCTGGAAACACCATATATTTT. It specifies CASSLGPLGAGNTIYF.